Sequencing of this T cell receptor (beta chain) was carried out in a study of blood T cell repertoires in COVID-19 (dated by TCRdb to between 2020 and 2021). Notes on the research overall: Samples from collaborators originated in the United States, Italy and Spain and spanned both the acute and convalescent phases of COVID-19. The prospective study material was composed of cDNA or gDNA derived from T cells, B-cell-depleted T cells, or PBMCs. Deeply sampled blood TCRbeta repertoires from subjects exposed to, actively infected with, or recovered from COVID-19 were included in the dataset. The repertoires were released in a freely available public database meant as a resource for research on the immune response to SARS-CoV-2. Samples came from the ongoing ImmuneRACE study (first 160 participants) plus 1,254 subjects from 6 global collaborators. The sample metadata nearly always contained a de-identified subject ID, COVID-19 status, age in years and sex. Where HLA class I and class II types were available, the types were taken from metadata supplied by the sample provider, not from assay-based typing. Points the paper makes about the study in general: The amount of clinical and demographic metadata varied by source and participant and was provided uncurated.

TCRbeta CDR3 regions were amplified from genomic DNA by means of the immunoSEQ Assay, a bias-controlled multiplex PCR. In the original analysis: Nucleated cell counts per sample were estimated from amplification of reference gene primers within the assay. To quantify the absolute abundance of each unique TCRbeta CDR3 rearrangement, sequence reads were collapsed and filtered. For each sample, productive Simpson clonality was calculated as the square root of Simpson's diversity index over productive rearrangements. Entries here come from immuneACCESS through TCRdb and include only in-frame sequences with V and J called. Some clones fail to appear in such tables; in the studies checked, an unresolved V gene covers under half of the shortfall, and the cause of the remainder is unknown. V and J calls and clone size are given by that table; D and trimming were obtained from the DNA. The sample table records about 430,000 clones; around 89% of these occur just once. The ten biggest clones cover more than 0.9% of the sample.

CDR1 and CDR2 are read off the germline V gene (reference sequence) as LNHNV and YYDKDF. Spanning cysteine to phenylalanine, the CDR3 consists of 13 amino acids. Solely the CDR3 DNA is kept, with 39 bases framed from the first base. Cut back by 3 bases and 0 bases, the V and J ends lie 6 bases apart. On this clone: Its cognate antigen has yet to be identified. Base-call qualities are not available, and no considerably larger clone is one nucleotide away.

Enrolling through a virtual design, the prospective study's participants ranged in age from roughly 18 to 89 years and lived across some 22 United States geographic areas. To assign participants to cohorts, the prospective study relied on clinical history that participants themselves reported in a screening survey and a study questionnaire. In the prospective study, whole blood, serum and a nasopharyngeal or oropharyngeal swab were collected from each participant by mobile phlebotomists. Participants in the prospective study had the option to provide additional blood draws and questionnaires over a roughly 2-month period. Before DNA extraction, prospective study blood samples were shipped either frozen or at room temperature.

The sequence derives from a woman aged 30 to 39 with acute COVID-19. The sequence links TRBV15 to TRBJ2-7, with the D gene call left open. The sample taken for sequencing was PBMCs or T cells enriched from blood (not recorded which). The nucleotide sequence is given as TGTGCCACCAGCAGTCTGTTCTCCTACGAGCAGTACTTC. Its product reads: CATSSLFSYEQYF.